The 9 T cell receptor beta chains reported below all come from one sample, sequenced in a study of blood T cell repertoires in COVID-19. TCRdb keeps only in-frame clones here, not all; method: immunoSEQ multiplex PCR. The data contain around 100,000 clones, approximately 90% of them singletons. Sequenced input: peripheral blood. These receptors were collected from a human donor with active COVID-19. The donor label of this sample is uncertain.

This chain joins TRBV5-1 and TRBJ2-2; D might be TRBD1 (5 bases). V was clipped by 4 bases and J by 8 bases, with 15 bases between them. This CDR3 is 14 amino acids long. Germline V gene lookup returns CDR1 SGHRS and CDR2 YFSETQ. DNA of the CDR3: TGCGCCAGCAGCCTTGAAGCAGGGTATGGGGAGCTGTTTTTT. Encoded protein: CASSLEAGYGELFF.

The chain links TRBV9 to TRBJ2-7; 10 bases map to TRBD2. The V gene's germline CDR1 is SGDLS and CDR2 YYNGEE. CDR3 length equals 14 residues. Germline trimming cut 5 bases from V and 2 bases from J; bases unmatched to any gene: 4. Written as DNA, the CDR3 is TGTGCCAGCAGGACAAGCGGGGGGGCCTACGAGCAGTACTTC. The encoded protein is CASRTSGGAYEQYF.

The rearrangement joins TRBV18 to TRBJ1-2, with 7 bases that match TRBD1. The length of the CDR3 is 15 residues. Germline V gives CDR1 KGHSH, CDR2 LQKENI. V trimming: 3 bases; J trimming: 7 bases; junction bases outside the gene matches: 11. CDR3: CASSPLQGPRGGYTF. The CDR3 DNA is TGTGCCAGCTCACCTTTACAGGGGCCCCGGGGTGGCTACACCTTC.

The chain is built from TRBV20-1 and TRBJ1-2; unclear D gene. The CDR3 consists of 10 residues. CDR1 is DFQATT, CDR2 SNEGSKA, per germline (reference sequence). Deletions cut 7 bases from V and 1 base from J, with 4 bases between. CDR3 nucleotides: TGCAGTGTTCTTAACTATGGCTACACCTTC. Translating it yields CSVLNYGYTF.

Written as DNA, the CDR3 is TGTGCCAGCAGTCCCCAGGGCGATGAGCAGTTCTTC. Translation: CASSPQGDEQFF. This chain uses TRBV27 with TRBJ2-1; D possibly corresponds to TRBD1 (5 bases). The V and J ends lost 5 bases and 8 bases respectively, with 10 bases between them. This CDR3 region has 12 residues. Germline CDR1 is MNHEY and CDR2 is SMNVEV (reference sequence).

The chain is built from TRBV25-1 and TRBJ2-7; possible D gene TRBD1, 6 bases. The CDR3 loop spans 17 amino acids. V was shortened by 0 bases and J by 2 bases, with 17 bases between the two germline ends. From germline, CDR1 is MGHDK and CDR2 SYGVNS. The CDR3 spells CASSEYSGQGLPYEQYF. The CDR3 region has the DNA TGTGCCAGCAGTGAATATAGTGGCCAGGGGCTTCCCTACGAGCAGTACTTC.

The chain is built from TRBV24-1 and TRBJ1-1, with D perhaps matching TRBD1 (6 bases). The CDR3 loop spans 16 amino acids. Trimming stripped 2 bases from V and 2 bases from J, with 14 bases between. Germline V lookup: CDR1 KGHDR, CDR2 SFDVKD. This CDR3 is CATSDSGGADNTEAFF. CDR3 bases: TGTGCCACCAGTGATTCTGGGGGGGCGGATAACACTGAAGCTTTCTTT.

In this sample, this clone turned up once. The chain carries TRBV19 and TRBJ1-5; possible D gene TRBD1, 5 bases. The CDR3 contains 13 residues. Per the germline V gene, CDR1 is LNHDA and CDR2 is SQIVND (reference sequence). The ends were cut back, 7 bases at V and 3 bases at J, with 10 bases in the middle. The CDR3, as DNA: TGTGCCAGTATCGGGGGGATCAATCAGCCCCAGCATTTT. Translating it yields CASIGGINQPQHF.

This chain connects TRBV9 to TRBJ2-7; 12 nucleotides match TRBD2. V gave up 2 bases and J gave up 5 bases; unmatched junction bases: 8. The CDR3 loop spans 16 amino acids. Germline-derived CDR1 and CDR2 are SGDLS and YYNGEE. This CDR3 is CASSVRPRTSGDEQYF. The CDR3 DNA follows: TGTGCCAGCAGCGTCAGACCCCGGACTAGCGGGGACGAGCAGTACTTC.